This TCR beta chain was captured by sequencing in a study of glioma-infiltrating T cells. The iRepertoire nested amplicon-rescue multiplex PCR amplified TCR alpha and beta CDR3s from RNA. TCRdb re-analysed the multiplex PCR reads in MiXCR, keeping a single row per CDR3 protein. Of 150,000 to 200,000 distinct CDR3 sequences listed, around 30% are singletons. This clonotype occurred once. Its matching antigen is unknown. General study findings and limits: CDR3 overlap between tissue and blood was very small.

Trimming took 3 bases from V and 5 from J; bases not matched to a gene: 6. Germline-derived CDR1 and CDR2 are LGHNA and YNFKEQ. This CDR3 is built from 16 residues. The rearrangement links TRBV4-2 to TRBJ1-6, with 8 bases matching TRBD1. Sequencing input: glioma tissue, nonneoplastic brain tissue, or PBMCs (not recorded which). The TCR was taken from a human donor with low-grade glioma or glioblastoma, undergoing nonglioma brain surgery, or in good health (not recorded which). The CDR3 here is CASSHGQGWNNSPLHF. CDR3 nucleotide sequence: TGTGCCAGCAGCCATGGACAGGGCTGGAATAATTCACCCCTCCACTTT.